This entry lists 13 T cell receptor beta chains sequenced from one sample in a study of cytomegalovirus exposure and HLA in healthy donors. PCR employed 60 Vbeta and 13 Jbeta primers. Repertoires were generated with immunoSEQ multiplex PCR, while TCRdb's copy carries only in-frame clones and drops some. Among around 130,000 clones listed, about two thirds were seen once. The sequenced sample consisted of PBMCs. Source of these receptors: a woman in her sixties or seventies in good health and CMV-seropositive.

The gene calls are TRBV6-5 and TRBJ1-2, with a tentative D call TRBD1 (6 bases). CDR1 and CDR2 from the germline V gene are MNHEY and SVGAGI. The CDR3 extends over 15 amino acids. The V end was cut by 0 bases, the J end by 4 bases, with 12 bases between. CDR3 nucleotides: TGTGCCAGCAGTTACTCGGAACAGGGTCCCTATGGCTACACCTTC. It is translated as CASSYSEQGPYGYTF.

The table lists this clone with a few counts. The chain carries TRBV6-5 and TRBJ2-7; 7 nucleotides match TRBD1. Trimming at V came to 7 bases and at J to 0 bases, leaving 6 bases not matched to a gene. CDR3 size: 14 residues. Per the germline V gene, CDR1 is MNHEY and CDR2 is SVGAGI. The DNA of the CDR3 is TGTGCCAGCACCGGGACAGTGAGCTCCTACGAGCAGTACTTC. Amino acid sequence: CASTGTVSSYEQYF.

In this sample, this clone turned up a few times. CDR3 nucleotide sequence: TGTGCCAGCAGCCCACTCGGACTAGCGGGGGGGCGTAATGAGCAGTTCTTC. Amino acids: CASSPLGLAGGRNEQFF. The V gene is TRBV2, the J gene TRBJ2-1; 15 positions agree with TRBD2. J was trimmed by 7 bases and V by 6 bases; bases with no gene match: 10. The V gene's germline CDR1 is SNHLY and CDR2 FYNNEI. The CDR3 spans 17 residues.

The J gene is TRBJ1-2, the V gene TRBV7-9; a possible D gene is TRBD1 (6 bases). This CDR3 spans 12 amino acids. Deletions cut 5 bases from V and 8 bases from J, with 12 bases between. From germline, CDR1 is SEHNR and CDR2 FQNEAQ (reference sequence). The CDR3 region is CASSGQPLGYTF. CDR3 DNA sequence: TGTGCCAGCAGCGGACAGCCTCTAGGCTACACCTTC.

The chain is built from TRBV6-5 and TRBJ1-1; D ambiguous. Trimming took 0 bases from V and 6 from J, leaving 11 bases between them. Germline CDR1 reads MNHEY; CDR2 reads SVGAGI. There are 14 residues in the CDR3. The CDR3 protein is CASSYSNRRAEAFF. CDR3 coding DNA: TGTGCCAGCAGTTACTCGAATCGGAGGGCTGAAGCTTTCTTT.

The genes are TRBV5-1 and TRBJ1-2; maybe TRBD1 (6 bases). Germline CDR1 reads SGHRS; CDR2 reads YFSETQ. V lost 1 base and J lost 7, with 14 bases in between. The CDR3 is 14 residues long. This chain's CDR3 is CASSLLSGAGGYTF. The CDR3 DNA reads TGCGCCAGCAGCTTGCTCTCAGGGGCGGGTGGCTACACCTTC.

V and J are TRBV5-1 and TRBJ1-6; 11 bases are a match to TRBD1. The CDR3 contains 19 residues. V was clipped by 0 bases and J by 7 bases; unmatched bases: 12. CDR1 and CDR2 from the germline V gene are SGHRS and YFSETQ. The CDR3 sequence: CASSLEVRKGTGGNSPLHF. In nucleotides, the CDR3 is TGCGCCAGCAGCTTGGAAGTTAGGAAAGGGACAGGGGGGAATTCACCCCTCCACTTT.

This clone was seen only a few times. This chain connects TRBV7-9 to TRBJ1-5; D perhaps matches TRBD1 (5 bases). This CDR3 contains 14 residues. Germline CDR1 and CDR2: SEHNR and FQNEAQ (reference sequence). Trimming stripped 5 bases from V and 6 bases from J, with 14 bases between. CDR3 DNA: TGTGCCAGCAGCCCTCTTCGGGGGAGTCAGCCCCAGCATTTT. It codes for CASSPLRGSQPQHF. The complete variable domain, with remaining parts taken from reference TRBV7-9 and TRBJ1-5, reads DTGVSQNPRHKITKRGQNVTFRCDPISEHNRLYWYRQTLGQGPEFLTYFQNEAQLEKSRLLSDRFSAERPKGSFSTLEIQRTEQGDSAMYLCASSPLRGSQPQHFGDGTRLSIL.

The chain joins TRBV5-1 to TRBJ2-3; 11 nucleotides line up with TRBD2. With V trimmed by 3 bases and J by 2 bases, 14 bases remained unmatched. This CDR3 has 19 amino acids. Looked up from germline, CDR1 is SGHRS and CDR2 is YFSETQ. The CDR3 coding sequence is TGCGCCAGCAGCTCTCTATCTAGCGGGGGGCTCCGTTACACAGATACGCAGTATTTT. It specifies CASSSLSSGGLRYTDTQYF.

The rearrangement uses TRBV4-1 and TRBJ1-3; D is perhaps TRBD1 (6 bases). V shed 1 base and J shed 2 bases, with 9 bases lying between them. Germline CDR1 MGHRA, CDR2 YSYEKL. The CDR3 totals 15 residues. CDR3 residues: CASSQVWGPGNTIYF. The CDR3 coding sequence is TGCGCCAGCAGCCAAGTATGGGGGCCTGGAAACACCATATATTTT.

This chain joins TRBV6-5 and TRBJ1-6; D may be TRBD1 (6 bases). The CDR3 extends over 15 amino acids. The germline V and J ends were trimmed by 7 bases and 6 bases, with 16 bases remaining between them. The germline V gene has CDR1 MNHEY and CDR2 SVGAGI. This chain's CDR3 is CASTRGQSVNSPLHF. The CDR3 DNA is TGTGCCAGCACTCGCGGACAGTCTGTTAATTCACCCCTCCACTTT.

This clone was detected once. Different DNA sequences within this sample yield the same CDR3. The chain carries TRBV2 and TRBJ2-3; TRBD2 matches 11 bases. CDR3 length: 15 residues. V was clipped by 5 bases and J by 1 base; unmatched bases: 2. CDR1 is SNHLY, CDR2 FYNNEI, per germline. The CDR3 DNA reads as TGTGCCAGCAGTTTAGCGGGGGGGCGCACAGATACGCAGTATTTT. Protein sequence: CASSLAGGRTDTQYF.

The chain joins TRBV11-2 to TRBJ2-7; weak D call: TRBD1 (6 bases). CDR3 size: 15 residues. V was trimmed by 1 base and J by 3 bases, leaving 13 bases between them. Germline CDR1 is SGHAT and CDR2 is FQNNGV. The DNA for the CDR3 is TGTGCCAGCAGCTTAGCCCAGGGGAGCTTCTACGAGCAGTACTTC. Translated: CASSLAQGSFYEQYF.